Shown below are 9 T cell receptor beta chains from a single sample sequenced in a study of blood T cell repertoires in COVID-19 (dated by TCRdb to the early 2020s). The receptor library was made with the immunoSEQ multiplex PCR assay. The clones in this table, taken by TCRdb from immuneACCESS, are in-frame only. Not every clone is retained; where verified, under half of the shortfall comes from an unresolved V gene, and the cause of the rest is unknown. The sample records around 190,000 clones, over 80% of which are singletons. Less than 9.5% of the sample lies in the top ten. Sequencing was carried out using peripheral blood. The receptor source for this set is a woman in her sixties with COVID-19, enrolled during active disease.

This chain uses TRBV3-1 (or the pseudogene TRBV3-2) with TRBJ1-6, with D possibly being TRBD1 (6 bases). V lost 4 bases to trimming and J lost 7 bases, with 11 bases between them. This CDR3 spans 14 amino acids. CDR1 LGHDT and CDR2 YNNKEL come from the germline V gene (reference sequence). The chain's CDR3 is CASSLLQGNSPLHF. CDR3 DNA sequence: TGTGCCAGCAGCCTGCTACAGGGCAATTCACCCCTCCACTTT.

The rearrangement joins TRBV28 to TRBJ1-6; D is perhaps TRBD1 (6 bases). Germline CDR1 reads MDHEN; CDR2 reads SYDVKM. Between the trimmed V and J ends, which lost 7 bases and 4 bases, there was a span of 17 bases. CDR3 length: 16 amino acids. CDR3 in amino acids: CASTKGGGLYNSPLHF. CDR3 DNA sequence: TGTGCCAGCACAAAAGGGGGGGGGTTATATAATTCACCCCTCCACTTT.

Here the CDR3 DNA reads TGTGCCAGCAGTTTGTTCGGGGGGCAGGCTGAAGCTTTCTTT. This codes for CASSLFGGQAEAFF. V and J are TRBV27 and TRBJ1-1; the D gene is possibly TRBD1 (6 bases). CDR1 and CDR2 (germline): MNHEY, SMNVEV (reference sequence). With 3 bases removed from V and 6 bases from J, the gap between germline ends came to 14 bases. The CDR3 is made up of 14 amino acids.

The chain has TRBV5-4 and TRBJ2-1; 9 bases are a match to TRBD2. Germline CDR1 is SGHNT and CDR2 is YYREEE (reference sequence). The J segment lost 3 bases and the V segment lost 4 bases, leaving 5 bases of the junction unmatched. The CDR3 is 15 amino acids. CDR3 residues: CASSLLAGYYNEQFF. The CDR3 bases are TGTGCCAGCAGCCTCCTAGCGGGATACTACAATGAGCAGTTCTTC.

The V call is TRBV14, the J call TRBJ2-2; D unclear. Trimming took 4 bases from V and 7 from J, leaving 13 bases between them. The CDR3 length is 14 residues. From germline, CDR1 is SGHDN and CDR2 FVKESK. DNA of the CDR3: TGTGCCAGCAGCCTTGAGGTGGGTATCGGGGAGCTGTTTTTT. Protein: CASSLEVGIGELFF.

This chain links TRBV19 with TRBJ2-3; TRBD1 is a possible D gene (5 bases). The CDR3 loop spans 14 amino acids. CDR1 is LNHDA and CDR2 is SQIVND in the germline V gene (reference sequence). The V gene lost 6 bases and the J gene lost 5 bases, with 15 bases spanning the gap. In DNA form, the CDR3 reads TGTGCCAGTAGAGTTCGCCTGGGGCAAGATACGCAGTATTTT. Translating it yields CASRVRLGQDTQYF.

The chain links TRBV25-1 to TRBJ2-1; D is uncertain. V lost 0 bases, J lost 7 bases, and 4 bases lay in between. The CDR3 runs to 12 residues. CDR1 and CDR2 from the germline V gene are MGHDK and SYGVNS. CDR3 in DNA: TGTGCCAGCAGTGAATATGAGAATGAGCAGTTCTTC. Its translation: CASSEYENEQFF.

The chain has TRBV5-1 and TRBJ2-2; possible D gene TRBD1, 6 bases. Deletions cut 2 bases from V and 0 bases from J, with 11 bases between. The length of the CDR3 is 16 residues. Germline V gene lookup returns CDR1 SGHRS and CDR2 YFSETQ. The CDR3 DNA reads TGCGCCAGCAGCTTCCGGACAGCCACGAACACCGGGGAGCTGTTTTTT. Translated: CASSFRTATNTGELFF.

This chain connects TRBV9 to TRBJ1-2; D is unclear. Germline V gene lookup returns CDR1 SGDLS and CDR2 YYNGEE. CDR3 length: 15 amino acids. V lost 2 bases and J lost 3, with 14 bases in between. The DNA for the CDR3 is TGTGCCAGCAGCGTGATCTATCCTGAGGACTATGGCTACACCTTC. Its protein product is CASSVIYPEDYGYTF.